A selection of T cell receptor beta chains follows, all from one sample in a study of T-cell reconstitution after alpha-beta-depleted transplantation in children. TCRdb reprocessed the PCR reads with MiXCR, giving one entry per CDR3 protein. The sample shows 700,000 to 850,000 distinct CDR3 sequences, 16% of them seen only once. The sequencing here drew on PBMCs, mostly from graft donor cells, taken 360 days after TCRalphabeta/CD19-depleted stem cell transplant. These receptors came from a male patient aged 10 to 17 who had a stem cell transplant for acute lymphoblastic leukemia, so the T cells may come from the graft donor. Each CDR3 is given with its conserved first and last residue. The order of the fields is V gene, clone size, D gene, J gene, CDR3 DNA, CDR3 protein. A D gene is named only where the DNA matches it firmly. Size tells how often a clone was seen (once, few, many) or the class of an expanded clone, and some rows leave it out.

>TRBV5-1|few|NA|TRBJ2-3
TGCGCCAGCAGCTCCCTACTTACTAGTGTAGGCGATACGCAGTATTTT
CASSSLLTSVGDTQYF
>TRBV12-5|NA|TRBD1|TRBJ2-5
TGTGCTAATGGTCGTCACCGGGACAGGGTCGGAGTAGGTCAAGAGACCCAGTACTTC
CANGRHRDRVGVGQETQYF
>TRBV29-1|NA|NA|TRBJ2-4
TGCAGCGTGGGAGATCTGCAGACCAAAAACATTCAGTACTTC
CSVGDLQTKNIQYF
>TRBV7-3|NA|NA|TRBJ2-1
TGTGCCAGCAGCTTACTCGGTTGGGGCAATGAGCAGTTCTTC
CASSLLGWGNEQFF
>TRBV29-1|many|NA|TRBJ1-1
TGCAGCGTTGCGGACAAACGGAACACTGAAGCTTTCTTT
CSVADKRNTEAFF
>TRBV12-3/TRBV12-4|many|NA|TRBJ2-2
TGTGCCAGCAGTTTCGGTCCACGTCCCGGGGAGCTGTTTTTT
CASSFGPRPGELFF
>TRBV29-1|many|NA|TRBJ2-5
TGCAGCTCCCTTTTGAGGGTCCAAGAGACCCAGTACTTC
CSSLLRVQETQYF
>TRBV5-6|few|NA|TRBJ1-5
TGTGCCAGCAGCTTGGGTCCGGACGGTTTCAATCAGCCCCAGCATTTT
CASSLGPDGFNQPQHF
>TRBV12-3/TRBV12-4|few|NA|TRBJ2-1
TGTGCCAGCAGTTCCATAACCGTTTGGCGGTACAATGAGCAGTTCTTC
CASSSITVWRYNEQFF
>TRBV7-3|few|TRBD2|TRBJ2-2
TGTGCCAGCAGCTTCCCCGGGAATGCAGCGGGACTCACCGGGGAGCTGTTTTTT
CASSFPGNAAGLTGELFF
>TRBV27|NA|NA|TRBJ2-7
TGTGCCAGCAGTAAGGTTTACACCTACGAGCAGTACTTC
CASSKVYTYEQYF
>TRBV29-1|many|NA|TRBJ2-1
TGCAGCGTGGGGGGCCCGACGAATGAGCAGTTCTTC
CSVGGPTNEQFF
>TRBV6-5|few|TRBD1|TRBJ1-2
TGTGCCAGCAGTCCTGGACAGGTCGGTGGCTACACCTTC
CASSPGQVGGYTF
>TRBV9|NA|NA|TRBJ2-6
TGTGCCAGCAGCGTAGCCACTTCTGGGGCCAACGTCCTGACTTTC
CASSVATSGANVLTF
>TRBV7-9|few|NA|TRBJ2-7
TGTGCCAGCAGCCAGGAACTGACTTACTACGAGCAGTACTTC
CASSQELTYYEQYF
>TRBV12-3/TRBV12-4|NA|TRBD2|TRBJ2-1
TGTGCCAGTATAGCGGGAGCGTACAATGAGCAGTTCTTC
CASIAGAYNEQFF
>TRBV10-3|few|NA|TRBJ2-7
TGTGCCATCACCCCGTCGGAGGAAAGCACCTCCTACGAGCAGTACTTC
CAITPSEESTSYEQYF
>TRBV2|few|NA|TRBJ2-7
TGTGCCAGCAGTCAGGGGCTAGGCAAGCAGTACTTC
CASSQGLGKQYF
>TRBV5-1|few|TRBD1|TRBJ2-2
TGCGCCAGCAGCTTATTGACAGGGGGTTACACCGGGGAGCTGTTTTTT
CASSLLTGGYTGELFF
>TRBV14|NA|NA|TRBJ1-1
TGTGCCAGCAGCCAAGAAAGGGTATGGGACACTGAAGCTTTCTTT
CASSQERVWDTEAFF
>TRBV19|few|TRBD2|TRBJ2-1
TGTGCCAGTAGTATACGTATGAGGGAGGGCACGTTCTTC
CASSIRMREGTFF
>TRBV18|NA|TRBD2|TRBJ2-1
TGTGCCAGCTCACCATTACTAGCGGGGACGTACAATGAGCAGTTCTTC
CASSPLLAGTYNEQFF
>TRBV11-2|NA|NA|TRBJ1-1
TGTGCCAGCAGCTTATCACAGGGCCCACTCCCTGAAGCTTTCTTT
CASSLSQGPLPEAFF
>TRBV4-2|NA|TRBD2|TRBJ2-3
TGTGCCAGCAGCCAAGAAATCTGGCGGGAGAGGGTAGGAGATACGCAGTATTTT
CASSQEIWRERVGDTQYF
>TRBV25-1|few|NA|TRBJ2-3
TGTGCCAGCAGTGACTATCTAGGGCGAAGTACGCAGTATTTT
CASSDYLGRSTQYF
>TRBV15|NA|NA|TRBJ2-3
TGTGCCACCAGCAGAGATTTACGGACAACAGATACGCAGTATTTT
CATSRDLRTTDTQYF
>TRBV12-3/TRBV12-4|many|TRBD1|TRBJ2-5
TGTGCCAGCACGACAGGGTTTGAGGAGACCCAGTACTTC
CASTTGFEETQYF
>TRBV7-2|few|TRBD2|TRBJ2-3
TGTGCCAGCAGCTTAGCTAGCGGGAGTGGAATTGGAGATACGCAGTATTTT
CASSLASGSGIGDTQYF
>TRBV9|few|NA|TRBJ1-6
TGTGCCAGCAGCGTGTGGACAGACAATTCACCCCTCCACTTT
CASSVWTDNSPLHF
>TRBV7-3|many|NA|TRBJ2-1
TGTGCCAGCAGCTTATGGGCGACCCCTAACTACAATGAGCAGTTCTTC
CASSLWATPNYNEQFF
>TRBV5-1|many|NA|TRBJ2-1
TGCGCCAGCAGCTTGGTCCCGGTGCGAAACGCTGAGCAGTTCTTC
CASSLVPVRNAEQFF
>TRBV5-1|few|NA|TRBJ1-3
TGCGCCAGCAGCTTGGTTGGGACCCTGAGCTCTGGAAACACCATATATTTT
CASSLVGTLSSGNTIYF
>TRBV5-1|few|TRBD2|TRBJ2-3
TGCGCCAGCAGCTTCAGCGGGAGAGGGGGCACAGATACGCAGTATTTT
CASSFSGRGGTDTQYF
>TRBV6-1|NA|NA|TRBJ1-1
TGTGCCAGCAGACCCGGGAGGGCCACTGAAGCTTTCTTT
CASRPGRATEAFF
>TRBV5-4|few|NA|TRBJ1-2
TGTGCCAGCAGCTTGGCAGGGTCAGGATATGGCTACACCTTC
CASSLAGSGYGYTF
>TRBV6-2/TRBV6-3|NA|TRBD2|TRBJ2-3
TGTGCCAGCGAGGGACTAGCGGGAGACCGGGATACGCAGTATTTT
CASEGLAGDRDTQYF
>TRBV24-1|NA|NA|TRBJ2-7
TGTGCCACCAGTGATCCTGGCCAGCAGGACGAGCAGTACTTC
CATSDPGQQDEQYF
>TRBV12-3/TRBV12-4|NA|TRBD1|TRBJ2-5
TGTGCCAGCAGTTTTCTCTGGACAGGGGGGAACCAAGAGACCCAGTACTTC
CASSFLWTGGNQETQYF
>TRBV9|NA|NA|TRBJ1-1
TGTGCCAGCAGCGCCCGCCCCGGGTCGAACACTGAAGCTTTCTTT
CASSARPGSNTEAFF
>TRBV18|NA|NA|TRBJ2-4
TGTGCCAGCTCCGAGATCAAAAACATTCAGTACTTC
CASSEIKNIQYF
>TRBV5-1|NA|TRBD1|TRBJ2-1
TGCGCCAGCCAGAGCGCCCCGGGACAGGGGAGCAATGAGCAGTTCTTC
CASQSAPGQGSNEQFF
>TRBV7-6|few|NA|TRBJ2-1
TGTGCCAGCAGCTCCCGACCAGACCGATACAATGAGCAGTTCTTC
CASSSRPDRYNEQFF
>TRBV3-1|few|TRBD2|TRBJ2-3
TGTGCCAGCAGCCAAGAAGTGGCGGGAGATCGAGATACGCAGTATTTT
CASSQEVAGDRDTQYF
>TRBV7-8|few|NA|TRBJ1-1
TGTGCCAGCAGCTTAGCCGACAGGTCGCCTGAAGCTTTCTTT
CASSLADRSPEAFF
>TRBV20-1|NA|TRBD1|TRBJ1-5
TGCAGTGCTAGGTCCTCCGGGACAGGGGGATCCTATAGCAATCAGCCCCAGCATTTT
CSARSSGTGGSYSNQPQHF
>TRBV20-1|many|NA|TRBJ2-5
TGCAGTGCTAGAGGTGCCAGTCAAGAGACCCAGTACTTC
CSARGASQETQYF
>TRBV7-3|NA|NA|TRBJ2-2
TGTGCCAGCAGGAGTAATAGCGGAGCCACCGGGGAGCTGTTTTTT
CASRSNSGATGELFF
>TRBV15|NA|NA|TRBJ2-7
TGTGCCACCAGCAGAGAGCCCAATTCGGGGACCTTCTCACTTTATACCTACGAGCAGTACTTC
CATSREPNSGTFSLYTYEQYF
>TRBV5-1|NA|NA|TRBJ2-7
TGCGCCAGCAGCTTGAAGCCGTTGGTGTGGTACGAGCAGTACTTC
CASSLKPLVWYEQYF
>TRBV5-1|many|NA|TRBJ1-1
TGCGCCAGCAGCTCGTCAGGGGCCACTGAAGCTTTCTTT
CASSSSGATEAFF
>TRBV4-1|NA|TRBD1|TRBJ2-2
TGCGCCAGCAGCCTTCGGGACAGGGAACTCGGGGAGCTGTTTTTT
CASSLRDRELGELFF